The present T cell receptor (beta chain) was sequenced within a study of CD8+CD57+ T cells in acquired aplastic anemia (dated by TCRdb to 2017 to 2018). Study-level background: Extracted DNA from sorted CD4+ and CD8+ cells averaged approximately 3 ug, ranging from about 0.18 to 27.4 ug. For healthy donor samples, the average read count was around 9.8 million for CD4+ cells and roughly 12 million for CD8+ cells.

About this clonotype: Which antigen it targets is not known. Base quality data are lacking; no much larger clone is found one base away.

What the work shows at the level of the full study, not this receptor alone: No significant difference in CD8+ Simpson's diversity was found between patients and healthy controls (P=0.060). Although 25 to 30 CD8+ CDR3 sequences were shared by patients and controls, these sequences appeared highly expressed in patients and within the immunodominant clones of patients.

The study deep-sequenced TCR repertoires of sorted CD4+ and CD8+ blood T cells from severe aplastic anemia patients and healthy subjects. Ficoll-Paque density gradient centrifugation was used to isolate peripheral blood mononuclear cells. Before DNA extraction, CD4+ and CD8+ T cells were sorted by FACS or by magnetic beads. Genomic DNA was used as template for profiling of TCR beta VDJ combinations and CDR3 sequences. An Illumina HiSeq 2000 was the platform used for TCR repertoire sequencing. As for how the authors treated the data: Repertoires were assessed using TRBV/TRBJ rearrangement plots, CDR3 size and DJ length profiles, and Simpson's diversity index. Whichever DNA sequence was most abundant in the deep sequencing data was defined as the immunodominant clone. CDR3 amino acid sequences were checked for sharing between subjects and were compared against published repertoires and the VDJdb database. The public reads were quality trimmed at Q25 with fastp and then assembled into clones with MiXCR by TCRdb, keeping productive beta chains. Under each unique CDR3 protein, matching rows form one entry showing the most common genes and DNA. The V and J calls come from TCRdb's annotation, not from the publication. This sample holds 100,000 to 150,000 distinct CDR3 sequences; less than 45% were observed only once. In total, the top ten clones hold 8.4% of the sample.

The sample comprised sorted CD4+, CD8+, or CD8+CD57+ T cells (not recorded which) from PBMCs. This TCR came from a human donor in good health, serving as a control.

The nucleotide sequence reads as follows: TGTGCCAGCAGCCAAGTCACGGGGGACACTGAAGCTTTCTTT. Translation gives CASSQVTGDTEAFF. The rearranged chain carries TRBV3-1 and TRBJ1-1; TRBD1 is possibly the D segment (5 matching bases). The CDR3 sequence holds 14 residues, the cysteine and phenylalanine included. The sequence is cut down to CDR3 DNA, 42 bases in frame from base 1. Trimming at the junction amounts to 1 base on V and 3 bases on J, and the germline ends lie 9 bases apart. CDR1 and CDR2 were assigned from the germline V gene (reference sequence) as LGHDT and YNNKEL.